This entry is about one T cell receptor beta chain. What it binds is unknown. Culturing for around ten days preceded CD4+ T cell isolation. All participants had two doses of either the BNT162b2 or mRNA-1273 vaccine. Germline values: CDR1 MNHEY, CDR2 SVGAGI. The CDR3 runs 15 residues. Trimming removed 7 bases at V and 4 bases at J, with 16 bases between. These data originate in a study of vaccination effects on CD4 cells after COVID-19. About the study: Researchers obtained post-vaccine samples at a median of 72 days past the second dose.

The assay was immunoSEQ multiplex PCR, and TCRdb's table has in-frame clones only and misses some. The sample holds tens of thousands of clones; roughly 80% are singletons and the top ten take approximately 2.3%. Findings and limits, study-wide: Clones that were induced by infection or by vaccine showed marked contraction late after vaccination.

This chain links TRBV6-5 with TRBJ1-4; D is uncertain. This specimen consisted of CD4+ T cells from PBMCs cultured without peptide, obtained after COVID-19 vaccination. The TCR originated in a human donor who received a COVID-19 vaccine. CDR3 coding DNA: TGTGCCAGCACGGCCACCCAGGTGAATAATGAAAAACTGTTTTTT. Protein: CASTATQVNNEKLFF.